This record concerns one TCR beta chain sequence. In this sample, this clone turned up a few times. Its antigen has not been determined. One base away there is no much larger clone; base qualities are not given. The cohort consisted of 650 to 850 healthy bone marrow donors. All cohort members were sampled while nominally healthy, although unrecorded immune exposures were likely present. The donor tested CMV seropositive, placing the donor among the roughly 300 seropositive members of the cohort. Each donor provided a peripheral blood sample, and peripheral blood mononuclear cells were used for TCR beta sequencing. Genomic DNA extraction from the blood cell samples was performed with the Qiagen DNeasy Blood Extraction Kit. Library prep was done by the immunoSEQ multiplex PCR assay. The multiplex PCR relied on a mix of 60 forward primers for TCR Vbeta segments and 13 reverse primers for TCR Jbeta segments. The CDR3 region of rearranged TCR beta genes was amplified from genomic DNA with a multiplex PCR assay. On the Illumina HiSeq System, the amplified TCR beta libraries were sequenced as 87-base-pair reads. As for the authors' bioinformatics: A later analysis counted tens of millions of unique TCR beta chains across the 666 repertoires, and some 11 million of these chains were shared by at least two donors. A nearest-neighbor algorithm error-corrected the raw reads and collapsed the reads into unique sequences, merging closely related sequences to remove PCR and sequencing errors. V, D and J gene segments were assigned by aligning CDR3 sequences to IMGT reference sequences. For a sequence to be retained, at least a six-nucleotide match to both a V gene segment and a J gene segment was required. A rearrangement counted as productive if the CDR3 had no stop codons and remained in frame with V and J, and every other rearrangement counted as non-productive. CDR3 was defined according to IMGT convention as the region running from the second conserved V-encoded cysteine to the conserved J-encoded phenylalanine. Sequences without an unambiguous match to a single V gene segment were excluded from the earlier analysis of approximately 600 of the donors. An earlier analysis of some 610 of the donors called V segments functional above 56.7% productive rearrangements and segregating when the between-donor standard deviation exceeded 5%. A statistical classification framework was built to diagnose cytomegalovirus status from the catalog of TCR beta chain sequences. In a later analysis, TCR nucleotide sequences were compared against IMGT/GENE-DB human TR gene sequences so that V and J genes could be assigned. The TCRdist pipeline was used in a later analysis to assign CDR3 sequences and most-parsimonious VDJ recombination scenarios. In a later analysis, every TCR beta chain was defined by the combination of its CDR3 amino acid sequence and its V-gene family, and reads without a unique V-gene family were dropped. In a later analysis, approximately 590 highly shared, low-generation-probability nucleotide sequences were removed to address suspected cross-contamination and a sequencing artifact. In a later analysis, a clonal expansion index was calculated for each public chain from normalized within-repertoire ranks of inferred template counts. A later analysis computed generation probabilities with a VDJ recombination model fitted to out-of-frame rearrangements, and checked the results against IGoR. Hypergeometric tests were used in a later analysis to score TCR-TCR, TCR-HLA and TCR-CMV co-occurrence, with a repertoire-size bias correction applied to the TCR pairs. To estimate false discovery rates, a later analysis permuted the HLA or CMV assignments 20 times. In a later analysis, co-occurring TCRs were grouped using DBSCAN, and TCRdist sequence similarity was added for clustering within HLA-allele-positive subsets. Repertoires with fewer than 30,000 or more than 120,000 public chains, plus five repertoires with anomalous nucleotide sharing, were excluded from co-occurrence clustering. Held by TCRdb, this immuneACCESS table contains in-frame sequences only and omits some clones. Under half of the omission traces to an unresolved V gene where checked; the cause of the rest is unknown. V and J calls and clone size are as listed in that table; D and trimming were resolved from the DNA. In this sample the table shows over 100,000 clones, approximately 80% of which occur a single time. The ten largest clones take up around 3% of the sample.

Counted from cysteine to phenylalanine, this CDR3 has 15 amino acids. The sequence is cut down to CDR3 DNA, 45 bases in frame from base 1. The germline V gene (reference sequence) sets CDR1 to SGHNT and CDR2 to YYREEE. Compared with germline, V lacks 4 bases and J lacks 3 bases; bases without a gene match: 8. The entry originates in a study of cytomegalovirus exposure and HLA in healthy donors (dated 2017 in TCRdb). Broadly, across the study: An earlier analysis of roughly 500 of the donors reported 276 Gb of sequence data and around 120 million unique TCR beta sequences obtained from some 200 million T cells. An early release covering around 630 HLA-typed donors comprised about 290 gigabases of sequencing data and approximately 85 million unique TCR sequences. Of the roughly 430 genotyped donors, around 81% fell in the genetic ancestry cluster associated with self-reported Caucasian donors. The study aimed to test whether cataloging public T cell receptors could reveal signatures of past pathogen exposure. The study used immunosequencing to profile the T cell repertoires of 666 subjects and linked those repertoires to cytomegalovirus serostatus. In addition to the first cohort of 666 subjects, a separate validation cohort of approximately 120 different subjects was used. High-throughput TCR immunosequencing, statistical association of individual TCRs with disease status, and machine learning were combined to predict cytomegalovirus infection status. To study patterns of TCR occurrence, a later analysis re-analyzed previously published TCR beta repertoires from under 750 donors and added high-resolution HLA genotyping. The later analysis used no new phenotypic data to find candidate immune exposures, relying instead on TCR beta sequences and their occurrence across donors. In an earlier analysis of several hundred of the donors, high-throughput TCR beta sequencing was used to judge whether each TCR beta V gene segment behaved as functional or pseudogenic. Donor age, sex, ethnicity and CMV serostatus were compiled alongside the repertoire data. A later genetic analysis used genome-wide SNP genotypes for about 65% of the 666 donors, treating that subset as a discovery cohort. Every discovery cohort repertoire had been produced on one sequencing platform. HLA typing included class I and class II loci at four-digit resolution. The number of donors typed differed by locus, with roughly 620-630 for A, B, C, DRB1 and DQB1, 522 for DQA1, 600 to 610 for DPA1, and around 460 for DPB1. Four or five DR-DQ haplotypes were treated as single units for association and clustering because of strong linkage in the cohort. Across under 500 genotyped donors of the cohort, an average of about 220,000 unique TCR beta nucleotide sequences per donor were sequenced, and 15% to 20% of those sequences were non-productive. Paper-wide results and their limitations: A few of the identified cytomegalovirus-associated TCR beta chains were confirmed in vitro to be specific for cytomegalovirus antigens. The authors suggested that the approach could potentially be extended to other disease states and immunological phenotypes. The earlier analysis of 450 to 700 of the donors excluded over 15 rarely observed V segments, including chromosome 9 orphons, because counts were too low. Strong co-occurrence of HLA alleles, especially DR and DQ, made assigning TCR associations to individual alleles difficult. The 87-base-pair reads could not distinguish some IMGT-functional V segments, including TRBV6-2 and TRBV6-3, so those segments were excluded. An association between a missense DCLRE1C variant and V-gene and J-gene trimming of TCR beta chains was found in a later genetic analysis and replicated in an independent cohort. A further reported finding was that TCR beta sequences accurately predicted the HLA-A and HLA-B alleles for most subjects in the first cohort. According to a later analysis, most CMV-associated TCR beta chains appeared to be HLA-restricted, and the HLA associations seemed to be driven largely by CMV exposure. A later analysis reported that several top co-occurrence clusters appeared linked to parvovirus B19, influenza, CMV and Epstein-Barr virus. Compared with equally common non-associated chains, HLA-associated TCR beta chains in a later analysis were more clonally expanded and had lower generation probabilities. A total of 150 or so TCR beta chains were listed by the study as associated with cytomegalovirus. Linkage disequilibrium might explain the correlated functional status among segregating V segments, but an unknown experimental factor could not be ruled out. A cluster of highly shared sequence variants was judged likely to be a technical artifact of the sequencing pipeline. According to a later analysis, TCR association rates differed among HLA loci, with DRB1 alleles showing the most associated TCRs and HLA-C alleles showing the fewest. Only TCR beta chains were sequenced in this cohort, and the absence of alpha or paired-chain data limited detectable features. Immune exposure information for the cohort was limited to CMV serostatus. In both the original and validation cohorts, the classifier was reported to diagnose cytomegalovirus status with high specificity and sensitivity. In a later genetic analysis, fewer N-insertions in productive TCRs were reported among donors in an Asian-associated ancestry cluster than the 666-donor mean. In an earlier analysis of some 500 of the donors, most TCR beta V segments were observed in productive rearrangements about 87% or about 30% of the time, broadly matching IMGT annotations. Sequencing depth was assumed to be roughly uniform across donors in the presence/absence analyses, though that assumption may not hold. While some public TCRs were present in many individuals, most TCR sequences turned up only very rarely across donors. At a false discovery rate of 0.05, a later analysis linked approximately 18,000 TCR beta sequences to specific HLA alleles. HLA typing was unavailable for some donors at each locus, so association tests used only the typed subset.

The clonotype originates from a woman under 30 in good health and CMV-seropositive. Input material: PBMCs. Here the chain combines TRBV5-4 and TRBJ2-7, with 9 middle bases fitting TRBD2. The CDR3 protein is CASSPPGLADYEQYF. The nucleotide sequence is TGTGCCAGCAGCCCACCGGGACTAGCAGACTACGAGCAGTACTTC.